These T cell receptor beta chains were read from a single sample in a study of OX40 agonist ivuxolimab in advanced cancers. TCRdb's copy holds only in-frame clones and misses some; the assay was immunoSEQ multiplex PCR. Counted here are 40,000 to 55,000 clones, about 88% occurring once; the ten biggest clones make up about 13%. Source: CD4+ or CD8+ T cells sorted from blood, taken in a trial of the OX40 agonist ivuxolimab. Receptors originate from an adult with an advanced solid tumor such as melanoma, head and neck, liver or kidney cancer. CDR3s include the opening cysteine and the closing phenylalanine or tryptophan. The order of the fields is D gene, clone size, J gene, V gene, CDR3 protein, CDR3 DNA. D genes are given only for firm matches. Size tells how often a clone was seen (once, few, many) or the class of an expanded clone, and some rows leave it out.

>NA|NA|TRBJ1-1|TRBV18
CASSPSRGATEAFF
TGTGCCAGCTCACCATCCCGGGGGGCCACTGAAGCTTTCTTT
>NA|NA|TRBJ2-1|TRBV6-1
CASSEFGTRGSYNEQFF
TGTGCCAGCAGTGAATTCGGAACTAGAGGCTCCTACAATGAGCAGTTCTTC
>TRBD1|NA|TRBJ1-5|TRBV19
CASSDDRDQPQHF
TGTGCCAGTAGTGACGACAGGGATCAGCCCCAGCATTTT
>NA|NA|TRBJ2-3|TRBV11-2
CASSLVGQAYTDTQYF
TGTGCCAGCAGCTTAGTCGGGCAGGCCTACACAGATACGCAGTATTTT
>TRBD2|NA|TRBJ2-7|TRBV28
CASSPLAGVLYEQYF
TGTGCCAGCAGTCCCTTAGCGGGAGTCCTCTACGAGCAGTACTTC
>NA|NA|TRBJ2-7|TRBV27
CASSSPTEATPYEQYF
TGTGCCAGCAGTTCCCCGACAGAGGCCACCCCTTACGAGCAGTACTTC
>NA|NA|TRBJ1-4|TRBV27
CASRTDRGDGEKLFF
TGTGCCAGCAGGACCGACAGAGGAGACGGTGAAAAACTGTTTTTT
>NA|once|TRBJ2-2|TRBV7-9
CASREPGKDTGELFF
TGTGCCAGCAGGGAGCCGGGGAAAGACACCGGGGAGCTGTTTTTT
>TRBD1|once|TRBJ2-7|TRBV4-1
CASSPWGTGYEQYF
TGCGCCAGCAGCCCATGGGGGACAGGGTACGAGCAGTACTTC
>NA|NA|TRBJ1-1|TRBV11-2
CASSDGAAGTTEAFF
TGTGCCAGCAGCGATGGGGCAGCAGGCACCACTGAAGCTTTCTTT
>NA|NA|TRBJ2-7|TRBV27
CASTFRTGSYEQYF
TGTGCCAGCACCTTCCGCACAGGGTCTTACGAGCAGTACTTC
>TRBD1|NA|TRBJ1-2|TRBV19
CASPGTGGESSYGYTF
TGTGCCAGCCCCGGGACAGGGGGCGAGTCCTCCTATGGCTACACCTTC